This section outlines one TCR beta chain sequence together with its context. The data derive from a study of technical replicates of blood from a handful of donors. TCRdb's copy holds only in-frame clones and misses some; the assay was immunoSEQ multiplex PCR. This sample has 50,000 to 60,000 clones, with approximately 94% found just once. Trimming removed 2 bases at V and 6 bases at J, with 11 bases between. This CDR3 has 13 amino acids. Germline loops: CDR1 SGHRS, CDR2 YFSETQ. The J gene is TRBJ1-2, the V gene TRBV5-1; TRBD1 might be the D (6 bases). The sequence came from a human donor in good health. Some clones in this sample may be carry-over from other donors' samples. Material: PBMCs. The CDR3 coding sequence is TGCGCCAGCAGCTTCGGACAGATGGATGGCTACACCTTC. Translation gives CASSFGQMDGYTF.